These 32 T cell receptor beta chains were sequenced from one sample in a study of post-analysis software for immune sequencing data. Libraries were made from TCR beta cDNA, and they carried unique molecular identifiers. TCRdb recomputed calls from the PCR reads with MiXCR, one row per CDR3 protein. The sample contains 650,000 to 850,000 distinct CDR3 sequences, roughly 50% of which appear only once. No antigen has been assigned to these receptors. General study findings and limits: There were several TRBV segments more frequent in patients than controls, and TRBV5-6, TRBV5-1 and TRBV20-1 were among them.

The source material was blood. The receptor set was obtained from a girl between 5 and 17 years old with multiple sclerosis.

The chain joins TRBV29-1 to TRBJ2-1, with D possibly being TRBD1 or TRBD2 (5 bases each). CDR1 and CDR2 from the germline V gene are SQVTM and ANQGSEA. Trimming took 6 bases from V and 13 from J, leaving 13 bases between them. The CDR3 totals 10 residues. CDR3 region: CSVRQTGQFF. The CDR3 DNA is TGCAGCGTGAGACAGACGGGACAGTTCTTC.

The gene calls are TRBV7-9 and TRBJ2-1; 10 bases fit TRBD1. V was pared by 6 bases and J by 2 bases, with 7 bases of the junction left unmatched. Germline-derived CDR1 and CDR2 are SEHNR and FQNEAQ (reference sequence). The CDR3 consists of 16 residues. CDR3 amino acids: CASRRLTGGTYNEQFF. The CDR3 DNA follows: TGTGCCAGCAGGCGACTGACAGGGGGCACCTACAATGAGCAGTTCTTC.

This rearrangement joins TRBV4-2 to TRBJ2-7, with 7 bases aligning to TRBD1. CDR3 size: 15 residues. V was pared by 0 bases and J by 4 bases, with 6 bases of the junction left unmatched. CDR1 is LGHNA and CDR2 is YNFKEQ in the germline V gene. This CDR3 is CASSQDRDSHYEQYF. CDR3 in DNA: TGTGCCAGCAGCCAAGACCGGGACAGTCATTACGAGCAGTACTTC.

This rearrangement joins TRBV29-1 to TRBJ2-3; possibly TRBD1 for D (6 bases). The CDR3 covers 13 residues. V was cut by 2 bases and J by 5 bases, with 11 bases left in between. Germline V lookup: CDR1 SQVTM, CDR2 ANQGSEA. The CDR3 DNA is TGCAGCGTTGAAAATCCAGGGGAAGATACGCAGTATTTT. This translates into CSVENPGEDTQYF.

This chain links TRBV10-2 with TRBJ1-1; 10 bases are shared with TRBD1. The CDR3 runs to 16 residues. V was pared by 9 bases and J by 1 base, with 11 bases of the junction left unmatched. CDR1 is WSHSY and CDR2 is SAAADI in the germline V gene. The CDR3 nucleotides read TGCGCCAGTCGAACCGGGACAGGGGCCGAGAACACTGAAGCTTTCTTT. This encodes CASRTGTGAENTEAFF.

This clonotype was counted a few times. The chain carries TRBV29-1 and TRBJ2-7; the D gene could be TRBD1 or TRBD2 (5 bases each). Germline lookup yields CDR1 SQVTM and CDR2 ANQGSEA. V was clipped by 7 bases and J by 6 bases, with 16 bases between them. The CDR3 loop spans 12 amino acids. The CDR3 protein is CSGGVPLGEQYF. The CDR3 DNA sequence: TGCAGCGGAGGGGTCCCATTAGGCGAGCAGTACTTC.

The rearrangement links TRBV5-6 to TRBJ2-1; D unresolved. Between the trimmed V and J ends, which lost 4 bases and 0 bases, there was a span of 11 bases. CDR3 length: 15 residues. Germline CDR1 SGHDT, CDR2 YYEEEE. The CDR3 is CASSRTLSSYNEQFF. CDR3 bases: TGTGCCAGCAGCCGGACCCTTAGCTCCTACAATGAGCAGTTCTTC.

This clonotype was counted between two and nine times. The chain carries TRBV6-1 and TRBJ2-3, with 15 bases aligning to TRBD2. The CDR3 spans 18 residues. Looked up from germline, CDR1 is MNHNS and CDR2 is SASEGT. J lost 0 bases, V lost 6 bases, and 7 bases had no gene match. The CDR3 bases are TGTGCCAGCAGCACCGGGACTAGCGGGAGGACTAGCACAGATACGCAGTATTTT. This sequence encodes CASSTGTSGRTSTDTQYF.

The chain joins TRBV16 to TRBJ1-2; D is ambiguous. V lost 4 bases and J lost 1, with 16 bases in between. CDR3 length: 16 residues. Per germline, CDR1 KGHSY and CDR2 FQNENV. The CDR3 is CASSLDTLNLNYGYTF. Here the CDR3 DNA reads TGTGCCAGCAGCCTGGATACCCTCAATCTTAACTATGGCTACACCTTC.

In this sample, this clonotype turned up a few times. The V call is TRBV18, the J call TRBJ2-7; 7 bases are a match to TRBD1. Germline lookup yields CDR1 KGHSH and CDR2 LQKENI. V was clipped by 3 bases and J by 0 bases; unmatched bases: 5. The CDR3 is 15 amino acids. The CDR3 DNA reads TGTGCCAGCTCACCGACAGGGTATCCCTCCTACGAGCAGTACTTC. It codes for CASSPTGYPSYEQYF.

This clonotype has a handful of counts. CDR3 amino acids: CSVRRDRYNEQFF. The CDR3 DNA is TGCAGCGTTCGGCGGGATCGCTACAATGAGCAGTTCTTC. This chain connects TRBV29-1 to TRBJ2-1; D may be TRBD2 (6 bases). Trimming left V 5 bases short and J 3 bases short, with 11 bases between. Germline assignment: CDR1 SQVTM and CDR2 ANQGSEA. The CDR3 loop spans 13 amino acids.

For the CDR3, the DNA is TGTGCCAGCACTGTGGGCGGGAAATTCACAGATACGCAGTATTTT. Encoded protein: CASTVGGKFTDTQYF. V gene TRBV2 combines with J gene TRBJ2-3, with D perhaps matching TRBD2 (6 bases). The V gene's germline CDR1 is SNHLY and CDR2 FYNNEI. This CDR3 is built from 15 residues. V lost 7 bases and J 2 bases, leaving 16 bases between the germline ends. The full variable domain, rest sourced from reference TRBV2 and TRBJ2-3, is EPEVTQTPSHQVTQMGQEVILRCVPISNHLYFYWYRQILGQKVEFLVSFYNNEISEKSEIFDDQFSVERPDGSNFTLKIRSTKLEDSAMYFCASTVGGKFTDTQYFGPGTRLTVL.

The CDR3: CASSLRRTGGNYGYTF. CDR3 nucleotides: TGTGCCAGCAGTCTTCGTAGGACAGGGGGTAACTATGGCTACACCTTC. The V call is TRBV12-3 or TRBV12-4, the J call TRBJ1-2; TRBD1 matches 10 bases. Germline trimming cut 5 bases from V and 1 base from J; bases unmatched to any gene: 7. The CDR3 length is 16 residues.

V and J are TRBV18 and TRBJ1-4, with 9 bases lining up with TRBD1. Per the germline V gene, CDR1 is KGHSH and CDR2 is LQKENI. After removal of 3 bases from V and 11 bases from J, the junction contained 10 bases not matched to a gene. This CDR3 spans 15 amino acids. CDR3: CASSPPDRGADKLFF. As DNA, the CDR3 is TGTGCCAGCTCACCGCCGGACAGGGGCGCCGACAAACTGTTTTTT.

J is TRBJ1-1 and V is TRBV7-8, with unresolved D. Per the germline V gene, CDR1 is SGHVS and CDR2 is FQNEAQ. V dropped 1 base and J dropped 2 bases, with 8 bases sitting between them. There are 14 residues in the CDR3. The CDR3, as DNA: TGTGCCAGCAGCTTAGTAGGATTTAACACTGAAGCTTTCTTT. Its protein product is CASSLVGFNTEAFF.

The V call is TRBV12-3 or TRBV12-4, the J call TRBJ2-1; 12 nucleotides align to TRBD2. The CDR3 loop spans 17 amino acids. The V segment lost 5 bases and the J segment 4 bases; nucleotides outside the gene matches: 9. The CDR3: CASSATSGRRGYNEQFF. The CDR3 nucleotides are TGTGCCAGCAGTGCGACTAGCGGGAGAAGGGGATACAATGAGCAGTTCTTC.

J is TRBJ1-5 and V is TRBV5-6, with D perhaps matching TRBD1 (6 bases). The germline V and J ends were trimmed by 3 bases and 6 bases, with 7 bases remaining between them. The CDR3 runs to 12 residues. Germline V gene lookup returns CDR1 SGHDT and CDR2 YYEEEE. In nucleotides, the CDR3 is TGTGCCAGCAGCTCAGGGGTTCAGCCCCAGCATTTT. Protein: CASSSGVQPQHF.

CDR3 bases: TGTGCCAGCAGCCCCGGGGGGATCTCCTACGAGCAGTACTTC. Its protein is CASSPGGISYEQYF. This sequence joins TRBV9 and TRBJ2-7; TRBD2 agrees at 7 bases. Germline V gives CDR1 SGDLS, CDR2 YYNGEE. The CDR3 is 14 amino acids. V trimming: 4 bases; J trimming: 0 bases; junction bases outside the gene matches: 4.

The CDR3 reads CASSREGQGIEFRWETQYF. In nucleotides, the CDR3 is TGTGCCAGCAGTCGGGAAGGACAGGGGATTGAATTTCGTTGGGAGACCCAGTACTTC. The chain carries TRBV12-3 or TRBV12-4 and TRBJ2-5; 9 positions agree with TRBD1. This CDR3 has 19 amino acids. The V and J ends lost 5 bases and 5 bases, in that order; junction bases with no gene match: 21.

This chain connects TRBV7-9 to TRBJ1-1; unclear D gene. The V end lost 4 bases, the J end lost 5 bases, and 14 bases lay between the germline ends. The germline V gene encodes CDR1 SEHNR and CDR2 FQNEAQ (reference sequence). CDR3 length: 14 residues. CDR3 sequence (DNA): TGTGCCAGCAGCTCGGACGGCGGAAAGACTGAAGCTTTCTTT. This translates into CASSSDGGKTEAFF.

The chain employs TRBV4-1 and TRBJ1-2, with D possibly matching TRBD1 (6 bases). The length of the CDR3 is 15 residues. Trimming took 1 base from V and 4 from J, leaving 13 bases between them. Germline V gene data show CDR1 as MGHRA and CDR2 as YSYEKL. CDR3 bases: TGCGCCAGCAGCCAAGGAGGGGGTTTTGGCTATGGCTACACCTTC. This translates into CASSQGGGFGYGYTF.

This clonotype was picked up a small number of times. The chain carries TRBV6-2 or TRBV6-3 and TRBJ2-3; D call uncertain. The CDR3 runs 15 residues. V gave up 4 bases and J gave up 5 bases, with 16 bases separating them. Germline values: CDR1 MNHEY, CDR2 SVGEGT. The CDR3 reads CASSFRPPKEDTQYF. The CDR3 DNA reads TGTGCCAGCAGTTTCAGACCACCAAAGGAAGATACGCAGTATTTT.

The CDR3 loop reads CASRSFRGRLKTESTGEQYF. CDR3 coding DNA: TGTGCCAGCAGGTCCTTTCGGGGGAGGCTCAAAACTGAATCAACGGGGGAGCAGTACTTC. V and J are TRBV6-1 and TRBJ2-5; weak D call: TRBD2 (6 bases). Germline CDR1 MNHNS, CDR2 SASEGT. With 6 bases removed from V and 11 bases from J, the gap between germline ends came to 40 bases. The CDR3 contains 20 residues.

The chain employs TRBV6-5 and TRBJ1-1, with a tentative D call TRBD1 (6 bases). The germline gives CDR1 MNHEY, CDR2 SVGAGI. V gave up 3 bases and J gave up 4 bases, with 12 bases separating them. The CDR3 spans 14 residues. The CDR3 loop reads CASSYGGPGTEAFF. The CDR3 region has the DNA TGTGCCAGCAGTTATGGGGGGCCGGGCACTGAAGCTTTCTTT.

V is TRBV2 and J is TRBJ1-2, with TRBD1 matching 8 bases. Germline-derived CDR1 and CDR2 are SNHLY and FYNNEI. The J segment lost 6 bases and the V segment lost 6 bases, leaving 6 bases of the junction unmatched. The CDR3 totals 13 residues. Here the CDR3 DNA reads TGTGCCAGCAGCCTGACAGGGGACGATGGCTACACCTTC. Amino acid sequence: CASSLTGDDGYTF.

V and J are TRBV12-3 or TRBV12-4 and TRBJ2-3; D unresolved. The CDR3 has 16 residues. The germline V and J ends were trimmed by 4 bases and 5 bases, with 19 bases remaining between them. Here the CDR3 reads CASSSSDTIGGDTQYF. In DNA form, the CDR3 reads TGTGCCAGCAGTTCTTCTGACACAATAGGTGGAGATACGCAGTATTTT.

The genes are TRBV6-1 and TRBJ2-5; 8 positions agree with TRBD1. CDR3 length equals 19 residues. The V segment lost 5 bases and the J segment 0 bases; nucleotides outside the gene matches: 17. The germline CDR1 and CDR2 sequences are MNHNS and SASEGT. The DNA for the CDR3 is TGTGCCAGCAGTCAGGACCGGGGTCACACGACAGGGGACCAAGAGACCCAGTACTTC. Its protein is CASSQDRGHTTGDQETQYF.

This chain joins TRBV6-5 and TRBJ1-2; TRBD1 might be the D (5 bases). CDR1 and CDR2 from the germline V gene are MNHEY and SVGAGI. The CDR3 is made up of 14 amino acids. V dropped 7 bases and J dropped 5 bases, with 17 bases sitting between them. The CDR3 sequence: CASKSTGTDYGYTF. Written as DNA, the CDR3 is TGTGCCAGCAAATCTACCGGGACCGATTATGGCTACACCTTC.

The CDR3 protein is CSARDLAGGMDTQYF. CDR3 sequence (DNA): TGCAGTGCTAGAGATTTAGCGGGAGGGATGGATACGCAGTATTTT. The chain recombines TRBV20-1 with TRBJ2-3; 11 nucleotides match TRBD2. The CDR3 runs to 15 residues. The V segment lost 0 bases and the J segment 6 bases; nucleotides outside the gene matches: 5. Germline loops: CDR1 DFQATT, CDR2 SNEGSKA (reference sequence).

The genes are TRBV7-6 and TRBJ2-1, with 8 bases identical to TRBD1. V trimming: 7 bases; J trimming: 4 bases; junction bases outside the gene matches: 6. From germline, CDR1 is SGHVS and CDR2 FNYEAQ. The CDR3 runs 14 residues. The CDR3 coding sequence is TGTGCCAGCACCCCAGGGGGCAGGTACAATGAGCAGTTCTTC. It yields the protein CASTPGGRYNEQFF.

V usage is TRBV7-9 and J usage is TRBJ1-4; D not certain. CDR1 is SEHNR, CDR2 FQNEAQ, per germline (reference sequence). This CDR3 contains 15 residues. V lost 2 bases, J lost 8 bases, and 15 bases lay in between. CDR3 nucleotides: TGTGCCAGCAGCTTACTCGCCCAGTCGCGAGAAAAACTGTTTTTT. Translated, it gives CASSLLAQSREKLFF.

The genes are TRBV12-3 or TRBV12-4 and TRBJ1-1; D is perhaps TRBD1 (5 bases). The CDR3 is 14 residues long. Trimming left V 8 bases short and J 2 bases short, with 15 bases between. CDR3 amino acids: CASGPQQDNTEAFF. In nucleotides, the CDR3 is TGTGCCAGCGGCCCCCAACAGGATAACACTGAAGCTTTCTTT.